This note documents a single T cell receptor (beta chain) sequence. This CDR3 contains 14 residues. V dropped 4 bases and J dropped 4; count of bases not matched to a gene: 2. CDR1 SGHDT and CDR2 YYEEEE come from the germline V gene. The data derive from a study of blood T cell repertoires in COVID-19. On the study more broadly: The study drew acute and convalescent COVID-19 samples from the United States, Italy and Spain. The analysed material was cDNA or gDNA that came from T cells, B-cell-depleted T cells, or PBMCs.

In the original analysis: Using reference gene primer amplification, nucleated cell counts were estimated. Profiled with immunoSEQ multiplex PCR; TCRdb holds only in-frame clones, not every one. Clonal size and the V and J genes are those of that table, whereas D and trimming came from the DNA. The top ten clones hold 25% to 30% of a sample with about 73,000 clones, about four fifths of them seen once. The clonotype comes from a human donor in a cohort sampled during active COVID-19. The chain joins TRBV5-6 to TRBJ2-2; 9 bases are a match to TRBD1. The sequenced sample consisted of peripheral blood. The CDR3 here is CASSRGQGTGELFF. CDR3 nucleotides: TGTGCCAGCAGCCGGGGACAGGGCACCGGGGAGCTGTTTTTT.